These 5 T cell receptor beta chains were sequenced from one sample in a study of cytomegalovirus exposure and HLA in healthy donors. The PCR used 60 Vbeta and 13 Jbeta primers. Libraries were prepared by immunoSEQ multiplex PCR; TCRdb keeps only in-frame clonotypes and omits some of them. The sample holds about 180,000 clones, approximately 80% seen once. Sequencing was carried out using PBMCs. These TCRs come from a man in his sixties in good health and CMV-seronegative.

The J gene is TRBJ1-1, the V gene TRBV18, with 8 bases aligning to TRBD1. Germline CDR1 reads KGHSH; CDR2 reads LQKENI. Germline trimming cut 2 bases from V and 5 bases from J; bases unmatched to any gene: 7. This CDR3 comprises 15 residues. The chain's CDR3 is CASSPMTGAITEAFF. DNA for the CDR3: TGTGCCAGCTCACCAATGACAGGGGCCATTACTGAAGCTTTCTTT.

The CDR3 DNA reads as TGTGCCATCCTGGCGGACAGGGGATATGGCTACACCTTC. Translation gives CAILADRGYGYTF. This chain links TRBV10-3 with TRBJ1-2; 9 bases match TRBD1. The CDR3 spans 13 residues. The germline V gene has CDR1 ENHRY and CDR2 SYGVKD. V lost 8 bases, J lost 5 bases, and 6 bases stayed unmatched.

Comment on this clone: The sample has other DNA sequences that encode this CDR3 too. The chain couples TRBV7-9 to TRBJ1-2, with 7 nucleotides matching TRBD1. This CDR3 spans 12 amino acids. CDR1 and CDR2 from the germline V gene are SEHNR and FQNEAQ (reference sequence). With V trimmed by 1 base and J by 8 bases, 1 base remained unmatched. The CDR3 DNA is TGTGCCAGCAGCTTAGGACAGGGAGGCTACACCTTC. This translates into CASSLGQGGYTF.

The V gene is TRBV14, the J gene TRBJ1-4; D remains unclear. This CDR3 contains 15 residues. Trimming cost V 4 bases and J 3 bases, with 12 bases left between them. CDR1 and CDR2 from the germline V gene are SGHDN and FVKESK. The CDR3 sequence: CASSPERVANEKLFF. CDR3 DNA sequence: TGTGCCAGCAGCCCGGAGCGAGTAGCTAATGAAAAACTGTTTTTT.

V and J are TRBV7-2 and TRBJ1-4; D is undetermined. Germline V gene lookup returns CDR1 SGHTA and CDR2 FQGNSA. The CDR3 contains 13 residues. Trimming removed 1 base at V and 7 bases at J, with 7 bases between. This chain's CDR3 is CASSLGYSEKLFF. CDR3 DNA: TGTGCCAGCAGCTTAGGATACAGTGAAAAACTGTTTTTT.